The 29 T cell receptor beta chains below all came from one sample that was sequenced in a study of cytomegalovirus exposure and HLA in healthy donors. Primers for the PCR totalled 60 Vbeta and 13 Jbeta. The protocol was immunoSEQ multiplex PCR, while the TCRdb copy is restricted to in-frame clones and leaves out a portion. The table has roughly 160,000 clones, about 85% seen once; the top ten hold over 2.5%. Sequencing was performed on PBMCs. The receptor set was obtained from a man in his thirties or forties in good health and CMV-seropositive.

The CDR3: CASRRTIAGANVLTF. The CDR3 DNA is TGCGCCAGCCGCCGGACAATTGCTGGGGCCAACGTCCTGACTTTC. This chain joins TRBV10-2 and TRBJ2-6; D might be TRBD1 (5 bases). V gave up 8 bases and J gave up 2 bases, with 13 bases separating them. The CDR3 consists of 15 residues. The V gene's germline CDR1 is WSHSY and CDR2 SAAADI.

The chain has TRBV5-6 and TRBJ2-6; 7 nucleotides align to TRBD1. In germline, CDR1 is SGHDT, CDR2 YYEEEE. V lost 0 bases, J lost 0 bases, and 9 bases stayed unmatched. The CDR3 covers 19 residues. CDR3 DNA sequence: TGTGCCAGCAGCTTGGCGTGGGGGACAGCGAGCTCTGGGGCCAACGTCCTGACTTTC. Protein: CASSLAWGTASSGANVLTF.

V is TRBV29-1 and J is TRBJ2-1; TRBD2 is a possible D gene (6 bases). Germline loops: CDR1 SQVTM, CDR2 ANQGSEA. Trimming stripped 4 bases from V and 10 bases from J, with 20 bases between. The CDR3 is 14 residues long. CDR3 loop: CSVVGGMFRGEQFF. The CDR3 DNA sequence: TGCAGCGTTGTCGGGGGTATGTTTCGAGGCGAGCAGTTCTTC.

The CDR3 here is CASKPGLALNEQFF. The CDR3 bases are TGTGCCAGCAAACCGGGACTAGCGCTCAATGAGCAGTTCTTC. This chain links TRBV27 with TRBJ2-1; 10 bases line up with TRBD2. The V gene's germline CDR1 is MNHEY and CDR2 SMNVEV (reference sequence). This CDR3 is 14 amino acids long. With V trimmed by 7 bases and J by 6 bases, 6 bases remained unmatched.

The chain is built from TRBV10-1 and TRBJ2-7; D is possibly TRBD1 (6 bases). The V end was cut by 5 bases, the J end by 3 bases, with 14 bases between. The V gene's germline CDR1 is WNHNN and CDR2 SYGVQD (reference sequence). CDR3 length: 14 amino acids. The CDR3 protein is CASSRPGAFYEQYF. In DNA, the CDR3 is TGCGCCAGCAGTCGACCAGGGGCCTTCTACGAGCAGTACTTC.

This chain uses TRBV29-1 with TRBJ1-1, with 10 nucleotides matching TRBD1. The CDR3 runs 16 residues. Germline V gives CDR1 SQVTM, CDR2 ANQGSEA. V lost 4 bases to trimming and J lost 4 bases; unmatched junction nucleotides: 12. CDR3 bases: TGCAGCGTTGGGGGACAGGGGACCGGGGGGGGCACTGAAGCTTTCTTT. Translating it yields CSVGGQGTGGGTEAFF. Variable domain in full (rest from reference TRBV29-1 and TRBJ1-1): SAVISQKPSRDICQRGTSLTIQCQVDSQVTMMFWYRQQPGQSLTLIATANQGSEATYESGFVIDKFPISRPNLTFSTLTVSNMSPEDSSIYLCSVGGQGTGGGTEAFFGQGTRLTVV.

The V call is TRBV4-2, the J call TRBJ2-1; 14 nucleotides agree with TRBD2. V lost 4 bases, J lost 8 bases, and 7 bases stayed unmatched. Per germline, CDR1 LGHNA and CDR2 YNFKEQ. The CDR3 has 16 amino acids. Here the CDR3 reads CASSPSGTSGSDEQFF. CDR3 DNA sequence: TGTGCCAGCAGCCCTTCCGGGACTAGCGGGAGCGATGAGCAGTTCTTC.

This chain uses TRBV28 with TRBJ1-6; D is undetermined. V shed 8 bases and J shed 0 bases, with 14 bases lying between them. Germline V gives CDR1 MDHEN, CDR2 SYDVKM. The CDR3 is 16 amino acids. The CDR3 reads CASVPTLSSYNSPLHF. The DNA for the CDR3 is TGTGCCAGCGTTCCTACCCTGAGCTCCTATAATTCACCCCTCCACTTT. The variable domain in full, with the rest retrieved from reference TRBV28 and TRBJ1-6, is DVKVTQSSRYLVKRTGEKVFLECVQDMDHENMFWYRQDPGLGLRLIYFSYDVKMKEKGDIPEGYSVSREKKERFSLILESASTNQTSMYLCASVPTLSSYNSPLHFGNGTRLTVT.

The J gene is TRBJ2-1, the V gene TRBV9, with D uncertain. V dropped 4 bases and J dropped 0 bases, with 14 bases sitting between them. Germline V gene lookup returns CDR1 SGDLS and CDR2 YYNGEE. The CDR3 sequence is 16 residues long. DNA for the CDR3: TGTGCCAGCAGCACCCGACTCATTAGCTCCTACAATGAGCAGTTCTTC. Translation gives CASSTRLISSYNEQFF.

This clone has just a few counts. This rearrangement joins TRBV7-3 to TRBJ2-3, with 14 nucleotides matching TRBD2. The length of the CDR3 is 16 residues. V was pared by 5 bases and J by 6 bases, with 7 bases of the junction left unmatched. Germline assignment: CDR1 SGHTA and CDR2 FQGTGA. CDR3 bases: TGTGCCAGCAGCCCGACTAGCGGGAGGGCGGGTGATACGCAGTATTTT. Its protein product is CASSPTSGRAGDTQYF.

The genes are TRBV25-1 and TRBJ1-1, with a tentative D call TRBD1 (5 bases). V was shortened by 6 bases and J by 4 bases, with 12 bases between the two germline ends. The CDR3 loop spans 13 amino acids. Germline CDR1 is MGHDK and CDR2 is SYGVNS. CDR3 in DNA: TGTGCCAGCAGCCCAAAAAGGGGCACTGAAGCTTTCTTT. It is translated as CASSPKRGTEAFF.

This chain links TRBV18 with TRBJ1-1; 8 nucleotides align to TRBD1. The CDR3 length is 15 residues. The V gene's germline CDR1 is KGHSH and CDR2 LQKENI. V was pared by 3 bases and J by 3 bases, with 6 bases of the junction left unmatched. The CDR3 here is CASSPDRGGYTEAFF. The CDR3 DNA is TGTGCCAGCTCACCCGACAGGGGAGGGTACACTGAAGCTTTCTTT.

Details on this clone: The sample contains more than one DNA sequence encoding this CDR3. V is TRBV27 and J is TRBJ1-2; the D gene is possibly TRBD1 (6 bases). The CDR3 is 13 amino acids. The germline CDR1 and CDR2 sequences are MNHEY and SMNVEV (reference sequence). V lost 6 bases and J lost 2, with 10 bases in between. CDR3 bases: TGTGCCAGCAGCCCTACAGGGAACTATGGCTACACCTTC. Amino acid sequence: CASSPTGNYGYTF.

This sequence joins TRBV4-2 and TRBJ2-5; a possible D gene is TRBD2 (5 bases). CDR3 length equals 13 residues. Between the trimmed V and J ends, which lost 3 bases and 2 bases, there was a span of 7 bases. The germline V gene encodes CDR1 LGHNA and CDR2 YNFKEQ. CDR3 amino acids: CASSHEGQETQYF. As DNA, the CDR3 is TGTGCCAGCAGCCATGAGGGACAAGAGACCCAGTACTTC.

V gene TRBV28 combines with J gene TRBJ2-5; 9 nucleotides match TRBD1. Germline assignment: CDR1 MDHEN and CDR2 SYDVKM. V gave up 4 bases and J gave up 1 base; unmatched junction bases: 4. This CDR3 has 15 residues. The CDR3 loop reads CASSSTGGTQETQYF. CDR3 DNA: TGTGCCAGCAGTTCAACAGGGGGCACCCAAGAGACCCAGTACTTC.

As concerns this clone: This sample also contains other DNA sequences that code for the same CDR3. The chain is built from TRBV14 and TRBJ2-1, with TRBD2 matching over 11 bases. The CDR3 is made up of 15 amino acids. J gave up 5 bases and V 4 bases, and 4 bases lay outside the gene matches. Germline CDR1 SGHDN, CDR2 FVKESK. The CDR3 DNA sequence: TGTGCCAGCAGCCCCGGACTAGCGGGCAACAATGAGCAGTTCTTC. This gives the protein CASSPGLAGNNEQFF.

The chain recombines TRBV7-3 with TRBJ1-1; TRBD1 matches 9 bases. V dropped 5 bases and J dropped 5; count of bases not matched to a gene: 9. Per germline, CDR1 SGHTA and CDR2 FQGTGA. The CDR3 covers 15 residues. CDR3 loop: CASSPRGGQGTEAFF. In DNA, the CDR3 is TGTGCCAGCAGCCCTAGAGGGGGACAGGGAACTGAAGCTTTCTTT. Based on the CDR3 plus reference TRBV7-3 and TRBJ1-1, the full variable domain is GAGVSQTPSNKVTEKGKYVELRCDPISGHTALYWYRQSLGQGPEFLIYFQGTGAADDSGLPNDRFFAVRPEGSVSTLKIQRTERGDSAVYLCASSPRGGQGTEAFFGQGTRLTVV.

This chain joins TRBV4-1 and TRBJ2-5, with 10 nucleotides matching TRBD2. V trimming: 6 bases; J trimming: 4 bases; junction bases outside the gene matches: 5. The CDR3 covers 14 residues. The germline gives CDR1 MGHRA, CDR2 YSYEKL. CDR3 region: CASSLAGAGETQYF. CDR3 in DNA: TGCGCCAGCAGTCTAGCGGGAGCGGGAGAGACCCAGTACTTC.

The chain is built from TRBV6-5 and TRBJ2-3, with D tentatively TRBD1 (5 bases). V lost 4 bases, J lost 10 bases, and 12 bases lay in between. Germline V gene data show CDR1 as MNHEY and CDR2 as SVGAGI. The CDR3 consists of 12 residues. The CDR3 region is CASSLSGAPQYF. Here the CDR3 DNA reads TGTGCCAGCAGTTTGTCTGGGGCTCCGCAGTATTTT.

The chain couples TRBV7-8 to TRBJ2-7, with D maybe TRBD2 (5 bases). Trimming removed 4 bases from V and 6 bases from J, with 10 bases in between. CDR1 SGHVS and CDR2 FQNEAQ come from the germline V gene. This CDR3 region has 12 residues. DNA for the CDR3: TGTGCCAGCAGCTCCGGAAGCGGCGAGCAGTACTTC. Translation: CASSSGSGEQYF.

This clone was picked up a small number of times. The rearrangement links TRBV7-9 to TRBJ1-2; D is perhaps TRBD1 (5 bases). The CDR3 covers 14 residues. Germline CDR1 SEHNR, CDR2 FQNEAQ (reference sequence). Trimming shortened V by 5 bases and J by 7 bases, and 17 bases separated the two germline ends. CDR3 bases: TGTGCCAGCAGCCGGGCAGGGATTCTCTTTGGCTACACCTTC. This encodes CASSRAGILFGYTF. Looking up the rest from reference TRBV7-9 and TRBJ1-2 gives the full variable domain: DTGVSQNPRHKITKRGQNVTFRCDPISEHNRLYWYRQTLGQGPEFLTYFQNEAQLEKSRLLSDRFSAERPKGSFSTLEIQRTEQGDSAMYLCASSRAGILFGYTFGSGTRLTVV.

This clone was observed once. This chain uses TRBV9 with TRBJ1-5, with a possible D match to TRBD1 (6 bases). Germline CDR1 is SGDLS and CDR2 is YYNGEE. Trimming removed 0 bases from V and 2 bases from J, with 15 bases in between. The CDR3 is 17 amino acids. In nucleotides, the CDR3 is TGTGCCAGCAGCGTAGGGGCGGGGGGGCTCGGCAATCAGCCCCAGCATTTT. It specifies CASSVGAGGLGNQPQHF.

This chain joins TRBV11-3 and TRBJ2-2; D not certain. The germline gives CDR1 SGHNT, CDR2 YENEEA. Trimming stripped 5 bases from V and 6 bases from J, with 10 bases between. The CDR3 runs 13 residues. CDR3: CASSPGWAGELFF. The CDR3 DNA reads TGTGCCAGCAGCCCAGGATGGGCCGGGGAGCTGTTTTTT.

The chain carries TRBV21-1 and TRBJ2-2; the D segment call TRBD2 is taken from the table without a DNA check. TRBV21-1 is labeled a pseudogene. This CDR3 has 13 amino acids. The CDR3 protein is CASSKGETGELFF. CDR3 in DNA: TGTGCCAGCAGCAAAGGAGAAACCGGGGAGCTGTTTTTT.

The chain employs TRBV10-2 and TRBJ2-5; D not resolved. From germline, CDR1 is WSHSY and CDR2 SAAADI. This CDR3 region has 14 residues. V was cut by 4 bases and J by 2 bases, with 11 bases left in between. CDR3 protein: CASSVRQRQETQYF. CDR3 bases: TGCGCCAGCAGTGTGAGGCAGAGGCAAGAGACCCAGTACTTC.

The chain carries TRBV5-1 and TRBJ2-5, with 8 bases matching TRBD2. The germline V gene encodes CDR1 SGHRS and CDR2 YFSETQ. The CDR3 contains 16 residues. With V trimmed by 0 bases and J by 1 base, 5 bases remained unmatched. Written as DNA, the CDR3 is TGCGCCAGCAGCTTGGGAATAGCGGGACTCCAAGAGACCCAGTACTTC. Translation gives CASSLGIAGLQETQYF.

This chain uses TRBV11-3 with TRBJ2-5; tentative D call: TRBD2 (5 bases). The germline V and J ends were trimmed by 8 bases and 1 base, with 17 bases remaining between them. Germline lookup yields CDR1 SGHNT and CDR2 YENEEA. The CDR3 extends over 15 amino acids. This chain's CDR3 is CASAMSGRGQETQYF. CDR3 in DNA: TGTGCCAGCGCGATGTCGGGAAGAGGCCAAGAGACCCAGTACTTC.

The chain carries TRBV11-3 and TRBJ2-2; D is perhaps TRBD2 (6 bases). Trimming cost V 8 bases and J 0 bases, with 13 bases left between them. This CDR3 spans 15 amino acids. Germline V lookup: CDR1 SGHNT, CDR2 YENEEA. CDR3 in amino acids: CASGGSWANTGELFF. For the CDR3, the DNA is TGTGCCAGCGGAGGGAGTTGGGCGAACACCGGGGAGCTGTTTTTT.

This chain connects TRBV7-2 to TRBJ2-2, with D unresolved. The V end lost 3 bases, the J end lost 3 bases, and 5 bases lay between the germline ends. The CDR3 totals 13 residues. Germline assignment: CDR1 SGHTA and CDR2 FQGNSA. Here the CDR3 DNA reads TGTGCCAGCAGCTTGAGTTACACCGGGGAGCTGTTTTTT. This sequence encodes CASSLSYTGELFF.